One and the same sample provided the 11 T cell receptor beta chains below, sequenced in a study of CD8 T cells in Susac syndrome. Reverse transcription used 0.5 to 1 ug RNA and random hexamers. In TCRdb, the immunoSEQ multiplex PCR reads were re-called with MiXCR into one record per CDR3 protein. Among 150,000 to 200,000 distinct CDR3 sequences listed, 95% were seen once. Material: CD4+ T cells from PBMCs. The receptors were sampled from a human donor with multiple sclerosis.

The V gene is TRBV12-3 or TRBV12-4, the J gene TRBJ2-3, with TRBD2 identical over 9 bases. With V trimmed by 4 bases and J by 3 bases, 5 bases remained unmatched. The CDR3 loop spans 15 amino acids. The CDR3 bases are TGTGCCAGCAGTTCTCCGGGACTAGCAACAGATACGCAGTATTTT. Protein: CASSSPGLATDTQYF.

The chain links TRBV27 to TRBJ2-7; tentative D call: TRBD1 (5 bases). The CDR3 extends over 15 amino acids. Trimming took off 5 bases at V and 3 bases at J, with 17 bases between the two ends. Per the germline V gene, CDR1 is MNHEY and CDR2 is SMNVEV (reference sequence). CDR3 DNA: TGTGCCAGCAGTCGTAAGGGGCAGGGCCACTACGAGCAGTACTTC. It encodes CASSRKGQGHYEQYF.

This chain joins TRBV20-1 and TRBJ2-3; 7 nucleotides line up with TRBD1. The CDR3 runs 15 residues. The V segment lost 6 bases and the J segment 2 bases; nucleotides outside the gene matches: 11. CDR1 is DFQATT, CDR2 SNEGSKA, per germline (reference sequence). CDR3 nucleotides: TGCAGTGCCCCGGACAGGTCACTTAACACAGATACGCAGTATTTT. It encodes CSAPDRSLNTDTQYF.

The CDR3 bases are TGTGCCAGCAACGGGGGTGGCTCCTACGAGCAGTACTTC. Translation gives CASNGGGSYEQYF. The chain carries TRBV6-6 and TRBJ2-7; the D gene is possibly TRBD2 (6 bases). The V gene's germline CDR1 is MNHNY and CDR2 SVGAGI (reference sequence). CDR3 length equals 13 residues. The V end lost 7 bases, the J end lost 0 bases, and 10 bases lay between the germline ends.

The chain combines TRBV29-1 with TRBJ1-4; the match to TRBD1 covers 7 bases. The CDR3 spans 14 residues. The V segment lost 7 bases and the J segment 0 bases; nucleotides outside the gene matches: 5. Germline V gives CDR1 SQVTM, CDR2 ANQGSEA. CDR3 sequence: CSAQGRATNEKLFF. DNA of the CDR3: TGCAGCGCACAGGGGCGTGCAACTAATGAAAAACTGTTTTTT.

The DNA of the CDR3 is TGTGCCAGCCTTAAGTGGGGGCTTAGTGCTGAAGCTTTCTTT. Protein product: CASLKWGLSAEAFF. The rearrangement links TRBV5-6 to TRBJ1-1, with D tentatively TRBD1 (6 bases). This CDR3 has 14 residues. Trimming left V 7 bases short and J 6 bases short, with 19 bases between. Germline-derived CDR1 and CDR2 are SGHDT and YYEEEE. Looking up the rest from reference TRBV5-6 and TRBJ1-1 gives the full variable domain: DAGVTQSPTHLIKTRGQQVTLRCSPKSGHDTVSWYQQALGQGPQFIFQYYEEEERQRGNFPDRFSGHQFPNYSSELNVNALLLGDSALYLCASLKWGLSAEAFFGQGTRLTVV.

The chain employs TRBV30 and TRBJ2-1; no clear D. Germline V CDR1 and CDR2: GTSNPN, SVGIG (reference sequence). The ends were cut back, 5 bases at V and 0 bases at J, with 8 bases in the middle. The CDR3 contains 13 residues. CDR3 sequence reads: CAWAYSSYNEQFF. The CDR3, as DNA: TGTGCCTGGGCCTATAGCTCCTACAATGAGCAGTTCTTC.

V is TRBV5-1 and J is TRBJ2-1; 8 bases are shared with TRBD2. Germline V gene lookup returns CDR1 SGHRS and CDR2 YFSETQ. The CDR3 sequence is 17 residues long. The junction had 15 bases not matched to a gene; V was cut back by 2 bases and J by 8 bases. CDR3 region: CASSLSPWTGGPHEQFF. The CDR3 DNA is TGCGCCAGCAGCTTATCACCCTGGACGGGGGGGCCGCATGAGCAGTTCTTC. The complete variable domain, with remaining parts taken from reference TRBV5-1 and TRBJ2-1, reads KAGVTQTPRYLIKTRGQQVTLSCSPISGHRSVSWYQQTPGQGLQFLFEYFSETQRNKGNFPGRFSGRQFSNSRSEMNVSTLELGDSALYLCASSLSPWTGGPHEQFFGPGTRLTVL.

V gene TRBV3-1 combines with J gene TRBJ2-5, with 10 nucleotides matching TRBD2. The ends lost 0 bases at V and 7 bases at J; junction bases unmatched: 8. CDR3 length: 16 amino acids. Per germline, CDR1 LGHDT and CDR2 YNNKEL (reference sequence). CDR3 sequence (DNA): TGTGCCAGCAGCCAAGATCGCAGCGGGGGGGCCGGGACCCAGTACTTC. Translated, it gives CASSQDRSGGAGTQYF.

The chain uses TRBV13 and TRBJ2-3; 8 nucleotides align to TRBD2. Germline CDR1 and CDR2: PRHDT and FYEKMQ (reference sequence). Trimming cost V 4 bases and J 2 bases; bases outside gene matches: 8. CDR3 length: 16 residues. The CDR3 here is CASSSRVAGFTDTQYF. Written as DNA, the CDR3 is TGTGCCAGCAGCTCCCGGGTAGCGGGGTTCACAGATACGCAGTATTTT.

This chain connects TRBV7-8 to TRBJ2-1; TRBD2 matches at 9 bases. CDR1 and CDR2 (germline): SGHVS, FQNEAQ. The CDR3 spans 15 residues. The trim removed 1 base at V and 5 bases at J, leaving 3 bases unmatched. The CDR3 protein is CASSLGLAGNNEQFF. The CDR3 nucleotides read TGTGCCAGCAGCTTAGGGCTAGCGGGGAACAATGAGCAGTTCTTC.